These 2 T cell receptor beta chains were all obtained from the same sample, sequenced in a study of blood T cells in healthy people across ages. Next came a second PCR, run for about 7 to 11 cycles, which used a sample-barcoded 5' primer along with a J-beta primer mix. Each CDR3 protein is one row after TCRdb ran MiXCR on the 5' RACE reads. The profile shows 600,000 to 800,000 distinct CDR3 sequences, roughly 20% of them singletons. Sequencing input: blood. The receptor set was obtained from a man between 65 and 79 years old in good health.

The genes are TRBV28 and TRBJ2-5, with TRBD2 matching over 7 bases. Per germline, CDR1 MDHEN and CDR2 SYDVKM. The CDR3 spans 16 residues. With 1 base clipped from V and 2 bases from J, the junction kept 7 bases outside the gene matches. The CDR3 DNA reads TGTGCCAGCAGTTTATACGGGGGAGGGAAACAAGAGACCCAGTACTTC. This encodes CASSLYGGGKQETQYF. The whole variable domain, remainder taken from reference TRBV28 and TRBJ2-5, is DVKVTQSSRYLVKRTGEKVFLECVQDMDHENMFWYRQDPGLGLRLIYFSYDVKMKEKGDIPEGYSVSREKKERFSLILESASTNQTSMYLCASSLYGGGKQETQYFGPGTRLLVL.

The chain links TRBV24-1 to TRBJ1-2; 8 bases match TRBD1. The CDR3 has 12 amino acids. Losses at the gene ends were 9 bases for V and 5 bases for J; bases not matched to a gene: 4. Germline V CDR1 and CDR2: KGHDR, SFDVKD. In DNA form, the CDR3 reads TGTGCCACCCAGGACAGGGAATATGGCTACACCTTC. Amino acids: CATQDREYGYTF.